The 2 T cell receptor beta chains below were found in one sample sequenced in a study of blood T cell repertoires in COVID-19. TCRdb keeps only in-frame clones here, not all; method: immunoSEQ multiplex PCR. The sample gives tens of thousands of clones, roughly 90% of which show up once; 1.3% is in the top ten. Specimen: peripheral blood. Receptor source: a man aged 55 to 69 with acute or convalescent COVID-19.

CDR3 protein: CASRNRGSTEAFF. In nucleotides, the CDR3 is TGTGCCAGCCGCAACAGGGGGTCTACTGAAGCTTTCTTT. The J gene is TRBJ1-1, the V gene TRBV3-1 (or the pseudogene TRBV3-2); 8 positions match TRBD1. The V gene's germline CDR1 is LGHDT and CDR2 YNNKEL (reference sequence). The CDR3 has 13 amino acids. With 8 bases clipped from V and 5 bases from J, the junction kept 7 bases outside the gene matches.

The chain recombines TRBV25-1 with TRBJ1-2; TRBD1 matches 7 bases. Losses at the gene ends were 8 bases for V and 0 bases for J; bases not matched to a gene: 6. The CDR3 is made up of 14 amino acids. Germline lookup yields CDR1 MGHDK and CDR2 SYGVNS. The CDR3, as DNA: TGTGCCAGCTCCTCCGGGACAGCTAACTATGGCTACACCTTC. Residues: CASSSGTANYGYTF.